The TCR beta chain under discussion was sequenced for a study of CD8+CD57+ T cells in acquired aplastic anemia. Across the whole study: DNA per sorted CD4+ or CD8+ sample ranged roughly 0.19 to 27.4 ug, averaging 3.2 ug. The study's findings and limits: Found in both controls and patients were around 29 CD8+ CDR3 sequences.

On this clonotype itself: The antigen is not known.

Sequencing involved patients with CD8+CD57+ cell expansion previously shown by flow cytometry. CDR3 and TCR beta VDJ profiling relied on a genomic DNA template. TCRdb reprocessed the reads via MiXCR and lists one record per CDR3 protein. The table records under 350,000 distinct CDR3 sequences, roughly 59% of them present only once. This CDR3 contains 12 residues. Deletions cut 5 bases from V and 4 bases from J, with 8 bases between. The receptor was isolated from a human donor with aplastic anemia. The sample comprised sorted CD4+, CD8+, or CD8+CD57+ T cells (not recorded which) from PBMCs. V and J are TRBV12-3 or TRBV12-4 and TRBJ2-5; possibly TRBD1 for D (6 bases). CDR3 amino acids: CASSTDRETQYF. The CDR3 DNA reads TGTGCCAGCAGTACGGACAGAGAGACCCAGTACTTC.